These T cell receptor beta chains were read from a single sample in a study of response to subunit inactivated influenza vaccine. Using its own MiXCR run on the RT-PCR reads, TCRdb lists one record per CDR3 protein. There are 710,000 or so distinct CDR3 sequences in the sample; approximately 15% occur only once, and under 14% lies in the top ten. This specimen consisted of PBMCs from blood, obtained about 13 days after vaccination. The receptors were sampled from a man between 45 and 60 years old who received an inactivated influenza vaccine. Both conserved end residues are part of each CDR3. The D gene is left open where the match is weak. Rows may omit the clone size; those that give it use once, few, many or a size class.

J gene: TRBJ2-1
V gene: TRBV12-3/TRBV12-4
D gene: TRBD1
clone size: -
CDR3 DNA: TGTGCCAGCAGTCGGACAGGGGGCGTCTACAATGAGCAGTTCTTC
CDR3 protein: CASSRTGGVYNEQFF

J gene: TRBJ2-3
V gene: TRBV18
D gene: -
clone size: once
CDR3 DNA: TGTGCCAGCTCACCACTTTCAGGTCCCGGACTAGATACGCAGTATTTT
CDR3 protein: CASSPLSGPGLDTQYF

J gene: TRBJ2-3
V gene: TRBV11-2
D gene: TRBD1
clone size: -
CDR3 DNA: TGTGCCAGCAGCTCGGGACAGGGGGAGGATACGCAGTATTTT
CDR3 protein: CASSSGQGEDTQYF

J gene: TRBJ2-2
V gene: TRBV5-1
D gene: -
clone size: -
CDR3 DNA: TGCGCCAGTCGGAACGGGGGGAACACCGGGGAGCTGTTTTTT
CDR3 protein: CASRNGGNTGELFF

J gene: TRBJ2-7
V gene: TRBV5-1
D gene: TRBD2
clone size: -
CDR3 DNA: TGCGCCAGCAGCTTGGTAACTAGCGGAGCCTACGAGCAGTACTTC
CDR3 protein: CASSLVTSGAYEQYF

J gene: TRBJ2-1
V gene: TRBV29-1
D gene: TRBD2
clone size: few
CDR3 DNA: TGCAGCGTTGTGAGCGGGAGCAGCAATGAGCAGTTCTTC
CDR3 protein: CSVVSGSSNEQFF

J gene: TRBJ2-5
V gene: TRBV7-9
D gene: TRBD1
clone size: few
CDR3 DNA: TGTGCCAGCAGCCTCGGGACAGGGACGTACCAAGAGACCCAGTACTTC
CDR3 protein: CASSLGTGTYQETQYF

J gene: TRBJ1-1
V gene: TRBV14
D gene: -
clone size: -
CDR3 DNA: TGTGCCAGCAGCCATCAATCAGCGGCTGAAGCTTTCTTT
CDR3 protein: CASSHQSAAEAFF

J gene: TRBJ2-1
V gene: TRBV13
D gene: TRBD2
clone size: once
CDR3 DNA: TGTGCCAGCAGCTTAATGGCGGGGGGGGGTAATGAGCAGTTCTTC
CDR3 protein: CASSLMAGGGNEQFF

J gene: TRBJ2-3
V gene: TRBV18
D gene: TRBD2
clone size: -
CDR3 DNA: TGTGCCAGCTCACCACTAAGTAGGACTAGCGGCACAGATACGCAGTATTTT
CDR3 protein: CASSPLSRTSGTDTQYF

J gene: TRBJ2-7
V gene: TRBV20-1
D gene: -
clone size: many
CDR3 DNA: TGCAGTGCTACCATAGCACGGAGCTCCTACGAGCAGTACTTC
CDR3 protein: CSATIARSSYEQYF

J gene: TRBJ1-5
V gene: TRBV10-3
D gene: -
clone size: -
CDR3 DNA: TGTGCCATCAGTGCCAGGGAACAGCCCCATCATTTT
CDR3 protein: CAISAREQPHHF

J gene: TRBJ2-2
V gene: TRBV5-1
D gene: -
clone size: few
CDR3 DNA: TGCGCCAGCAGCTCGGCCAGTAACACCGGGGAGCTGTTTTTT
CDR3 protein: CASSSASNTGELFF

J gene: TRBJ1-3
V gene: TRBV4-2
D gene: -
clone size: many
CDR3 DNA: TGTGCCAGCAGCCCCTGGACAGAGGGTTCTGGAAACACCATATATTTT
CDR3 protein: CASSPWTEGSGNTIYF

J gene: TRBJ1-1
V gene: TRBV6-2/TRBV6-3
D gene: TRBD1
clone size: -
CDR3 DNA: TGTGCCAGCACCGAGACAGGGCGACTTAAACCGAACACTGAAGCTTTCTTT
CDR3 protein: CASTETGRLKPNTEAFF

J gene: TRBJ2-3
V gene: TRBV7-3
D gene: TRBD2
clone size: few
CDR3 DNA: TGTGCCAGCAGCTTAATCGGAAGCGGGAGCGCAGATACGCAGTATTTT
CDR3 protein: CASSLIGSGSADTQYF

J gene: TRBJ1-2
V gene: TRBV12-3/TRBV12-4
D gene: TRBD1
clone size: few
CDR3 DNA: TGTGCCAGCAGTTATGAGGGGGCGCGAACTGGAGGCTACACCTTC
CDR3 protein: CASSYEGARTGGYTF

J gene: TRBJ2-3
V gene: TRBV20-1
D gene: TRBD2
clone size: few
CDR3 DNA: TGCAGTGCTAGAATGGGCGGGGGGGGCGTTAATACGCAGTATTTT
CDR3 protein: CSARMGGGGVNTQYF

J gene: TRBJ2-3
V gene: TRBV7-2
D gene: -
clone size: -
CDR3 DNA: TGTGCCAGCGGGGACGTAGTCCGGACAGATACGCAGTATTTT
CDR3 protein: CASGDVVRTDTQYF

J gene: TRBJ2-3
V gene: TRBV7-2
D gene: TRBD2
clone size: -
CDR3 DNA: TGTGCCAGCAGCTTACTAGCGGGATACAGCACAGATACGCAGTATTTT
CDR3 protein: CASSLLAGYSTDTQYF

J gene: TRBJ2-1
V gene: TRBV12-3/TRBV12-4
D gene: TRBD2
clone size: many
CDR3 DNA: TGTGCCAGCAGTTTAAACTCGGGAGGTGAGCAGTTCTTC
CDR3 protein: CASSLNSGGEQFF

J gene: TRBJ2-1
V gene: TRBV4-1
D gene: -
clone size: few
CDR3 DNA: TGCGCCAGCAGCCAACCGAGGTCAGGCATGATGGAGCAGTTCTTC
CDR3 protein: CASSQPRSGMMEQFF

J gene: TRBJ2-7
V gene: TRBV9
D gene: TRBD2
clone size: few
CDR3 DNA: TGTGCCAGCAGCGTAGACGCGGCGGGAGGAAGGTACGAGCAGTACTTC
CDR3 protein: CASSVDAAGGRYEQYF

J gene: TRBJ1-1
V gene: TRBV6-5
D gene: -
clone size: few
CDR3 DNA: TGTGCCAGCAGTTTCGAAACATTGGGGGGGGCAGGAAGCACTGAAGCTTTCTTT
CDR3 protein: CASSFETLGGAGSTEAFF

J gene: TRBJ2-7
V gene: TRBV19
D gene: TRBD1
clone size: few
CDR3 DNA: TGTGCCAGTAGTATACGGGACAGGGTCTACGAGCAGTACTTC
CDR3 protein: CASSIRDRVYEQYF

J gene: TRBJ2-2
V gene: TRBV7-6
D gene: TRBD1
clone size: many
CDR3 DNA: TGTGCCAGCAGCCCAACCGGGACAGGGGGCGGTAACACCGGGGAGCTGTTTTTT
CDR3 protein: CASSPTGTGGGNTGELFF

J gene: TRBJ1-1
V gene: TRBV7-9
D gene: TRBD1
clone size: few
CDR3 DNA: TGTGCCAGCAGTACAGGGGGGATTCGGGGCACTGAAGCTTTCTTT
CDR3 protein: CASSTGGIRGTEAFF

J gene: TRBJ2-7
V gene: TRBV7-8
D gene: -
clone size: -
CDR3 DNA: TGTGCCAGCAGCTTAATTCCCCGGGCCGAGCAGTACTTC
CDR3 protein: CASSLIPRAEQYF

J gene: TRBJ2-7
V gene: TRBV12-3/TRBV12-4
D gene: TRBD2
clone size: -
CDR3 DNA: TGTGCCAGCAGTTTTCGACTAGCGGGAGAGGGGGAGCAGTACTTC
CDR3 protein: CASSFRLAGEGEQYF

J gene: TRBJ2-1
V gene: TRBV2
D gene: TRBD2
clone size: -
CDR3 DNA: TGTGCCAGCAGGCAAGCCCCGAGCGGGGGTTACAATGAGCAGTTCTTC
CDR3 protein: CASRQAPSGGYNEQFF

J gene: TRBJ1-5
V gene: TRBV6-1
D gene: -
clone size: -
CDR3 DNA: TGTGCCAGCAGGGTGGACAACTATAGCAATCAGCCCCAGCATTTT
CDR3 protein: CASRVDNYSNQPQHF

J gene: TRBJ1-2
V gene: TRBV12-3/TRBV12-4
D gene: -
clone size: many
CDR3 DNA: TGCGCCAGCAGCTTGGTGGGTAACTATGGCTACACCTTC
CDR3 protein: CASSLVGNYGYTF

J gene: TRBJ2-5
V gene: TRBV11-2
D gene: -
clone size: few
CDR3 DNA: TGTGCCAGCAGCTTTTCCAGGGACCCCAGAAGAAGCATGGAGACCCAGTACTTC
CDR3 protein: CASSFSRDPRRSMETQYF

J gene: TRBJ2-1
V gene: TRBV5-1
D gene: TRBD2
clone size: -
CDR3 DNA: TGCGCCAGCAGCTTGACTAGCGGGAGGGCGGCGGGCAATGAGCAGTTCTTC
CDR3 protein: CASSLTSGRAAGNEQFF

J gene: TRBJ1-5
V gene: TRBV3-1
D gene: -
clone size: few
CDR3 DNA: TGTGCCAGCAGCCAAGATGGGGCGTCCCATCAGCCCCAGCATTTT
CDR3 protein: CASSQDGASHQPQHF

J gene: TRBJ2-3
V gene: TRBV7-2
D gene: -
clone size: few
CDR3 DNA: TGTGCCAGCAGCAAAAGGACATCATACACAGATACGCAGTATTTT
CDR3 protein: CASSKRTSYTDTQYF

J gene: TRBJ1-2
V gene: TRBV20-1
D gene: -
clone size: few
CDR3 DNA: TGCAGTGCTAGAGATGATCGGGCAGGGCCCTCGAGCTACACCTTC
CDR3 protein: CSARDDRAGPSSYTF

J gene: TRBJ2-2
V gene: TRBV6-5
D gene: -
clone size: few
CDR3 DNA: TGTGCCAGCACTTCACGACACTTTTTCACCGGGGAGCTGTTTTTT
CDR3 protein: CASTSRHFFTGELFF

J gene: TRBJ1-2
V gene: TRBV4-2
D gene: -
clone size: -
CDR3 DNA: TGTGCCAGCAGCCAAGATCCGGACTATGGCTACACCTTC
CDR3 protein: CASSQDPDYGYTF

J gene: TRBJ2-1
V gene: TRBV4-2
D gene: -
clone size: -
CDR3 DNA: TGTGCCATCAGCCCCGGCCTCTACTACAATGAGCAGTTCTTC
CDR3 protein: CAISPGLYYNEQFF

J gene: TRBJ2-3
V gene: TRBV6-5
D gene: -
clone size: -
CDR3 DNA: TGTGCCAGCAGTACGGGCACTTATACGCAGTATTTT
CDR3 protein: CASSTGTYTQYF

J gene: TRBJ2-7
V gene: TRBV27
D gene: TRBD2
clone size: -
CDR3 DNA: TGTGCCAGCAGTTTAGCGGGAGCGAACTACGAGCAGTACTTC
CDR3 protein: CASSLAGANYEQYF

J gene: TRBJ1-1
V gene: TRBV29-1
D gene: -
clone size: many
CDR3 DNA: TGCAGCGTTGTCCGGCCGATGGGGTATCGGACTGAAGCTTTCTTT
CDR3 protein: CSVVRPMGYRTEAFF

J gene: TRBJ2-5
V gene: TRBV28
D gene: -
clone size: -
CDR3 DNA: TGTGCCAGCAGCCCGATACCGACTACAGGGAGGGAGACCCAGTACTTC
CDR3 protein: CASSPIPTTGRETQYF

J gene: TRBJ1-4
V gene: TRBV5-6
D gene: -
clone size: -
CDR3 DNA: TGTGCCAGCAGCACGGAGGTGGGGACGGCTAATGAAAAACTGTTTTTT
CDR3 protein: CASSTEVGTANEKLFF

J gene: TRBJ2-1
V gene: TRBV7-9
D gene: -
clone size: -
CDR3 DNA: TGTGCCAGCAGCTTCAGTTCACCCTCGGGCAATGAGCAGTTCTTC
CDR3 protein: CASSFSSPSGNEQFF

J gene: TRBJ2-1
V gene: TRBV4-1
D gene: TRBD2
clone size: few
CDR3 DNA: TGCGCCAGCAGCCAAGTCGATAGCGGGAATGAGCAGTTCTTC
CDR3 protein: CASSQVDSGNEQFF

J gene: TRBJ2-3
V gene: TRBV5-1
D gene: TRBD2
clone size: few
CDR3 DNA: TGCGCCAGCAGCTTCGGGGGGGCCGACACAGATACGCAGTATTTT
CDR3 protein: CASSFGGADTDTQYF

J gene: TRBJ1-6
V gene: TRBV20-1
D gene: -
clone size: once
CDR3 DNA: TGCAGTGCTAGAGCCGTAGGTTTAGATTCCTATAATTCACCCCTCCACTTT
CDR3 protein: CSARAVGLDSYNSPLHF

J gene: TRBJ2-5
V gene: TRBV12-3/TRBV12-4
D gene: TRBD2
clone size: few
CDR3 DNA: TGTGCCAGCAGTCCAGGGACTAGCGGGGGGGCCTCAGAGACCCAGTACTTC
CDR3 protein: CASSPGTSGGASETQYF

J gene: TRBJ2-1
V gene: TRBV29-1
D gene: TRBD2
clone size: -
CDR3 DNA: TGCAGCGTTGGGGGTAGCGGGGCCACCTCCTACAATGAGCAGTTCTTC
CDR3 protein: CSVGGSGATSYNEQFF

J gene: TRBJ2-1
V gene: TRBV28
D gene: -
clone size: -
CDR3 DNA: TGTGCCAGCAGTCCCAGGGGATTGGGCAATGAGCAGTTCTTC
CDR3 protein: CASSPRGLGNEQFF

J gene: TRBJ2-3
V gene: TRBV7-2
D gene: -
clone size: -
CDR3 DNA: TGTGCCAGCAGCTTAGCAACAGGGAGCACAGATACGCAGTATTTT
CDR3 protein: CASSLATGSTDTQYF

J gene: TRBJ1-1
V gene: TRBV9
D gene: TRBD1
clone size: -
CDR3 DNA: TGTGCCAGCAGCGTAGGGCAGGGGGCGAACACTGAAGCTTTCTTT
CDR3 protein: CASSVGQGANTEAFF

J gene: TRBJ2-3
V gene: TRBV5-1
D gene: TRBD1
clone size: -
CDR3 DNA: TGCGCCAGCAGCTTGGAGCAGGGGGCAGATACGCAGTATTTT
CDR3 protein: CASSLEQGADTQYF

J gene: TRBJ1-5
V gene: TRBV7-9
D gene: -
clone size: many
CDR3 DNA: TGTGCCAGCAGCCGAGACGGTCAGCCCCAGCATTTT
CDR3 protein: CASSRDGQPQHF

J gene: TRBJ1-1
V gene: TRBV3-1
D gene: TRBD1
clone size: -
CDR3 DNA: TGTGCCAGCAGCTATCGACAGGGCACTGAAGCTTTCTTT
CDR3 protein: CASSYRQGTEAFF

J gene: TRBJ2-1
V gene: TRBV5-1
D gene: -
clone size: many
CDR3 DNA: TGCGCCAGCAGCTTGGTACCGGGGATCAATGAGCAGTTCTTC
CDR3 protein: CASSLVPGINEQFF